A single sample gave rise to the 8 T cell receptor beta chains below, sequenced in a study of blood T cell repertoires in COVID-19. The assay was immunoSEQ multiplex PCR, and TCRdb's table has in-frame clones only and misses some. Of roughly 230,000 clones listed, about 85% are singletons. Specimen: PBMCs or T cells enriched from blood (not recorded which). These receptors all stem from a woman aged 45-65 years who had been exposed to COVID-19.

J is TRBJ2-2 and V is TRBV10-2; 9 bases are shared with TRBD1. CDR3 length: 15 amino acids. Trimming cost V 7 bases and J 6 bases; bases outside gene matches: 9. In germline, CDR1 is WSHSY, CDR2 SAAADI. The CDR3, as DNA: TGCGCCAGCAACCCGGGACAGGGAGCCCCCGGGGAGCTGTTTTTT. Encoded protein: CASNPGQGAPGELFF.

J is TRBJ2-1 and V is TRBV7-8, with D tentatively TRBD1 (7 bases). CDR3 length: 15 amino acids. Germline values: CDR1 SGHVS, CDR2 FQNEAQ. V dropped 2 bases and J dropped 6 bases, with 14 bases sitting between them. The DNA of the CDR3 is TGTGCCAGCAGCTTATTCAGGGGGGTGGGCAATGAGCAGTTCTTC. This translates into CASSLFRGVGNEQFF. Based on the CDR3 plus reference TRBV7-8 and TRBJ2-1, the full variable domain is GAGVSQSPRYKVAKRGQDVALRCDPISGHVSLFWYQQALGQGPEFLTYFQNEAQLDKSGLPSDRFFAERPEGSVSTLKIQRTQQEDSAVYLCASSLFRGVGNEQFFGPGTRLTVL.

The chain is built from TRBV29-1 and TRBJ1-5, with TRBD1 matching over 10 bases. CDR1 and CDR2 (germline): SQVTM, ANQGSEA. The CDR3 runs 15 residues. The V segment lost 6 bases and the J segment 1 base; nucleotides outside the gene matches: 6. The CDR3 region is CSVTLTGGSNQPQHF. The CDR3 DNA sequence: TGCAGCGTGACCTTGACAGGGGGCAGCAATCAGCCCCAGCATTTT.

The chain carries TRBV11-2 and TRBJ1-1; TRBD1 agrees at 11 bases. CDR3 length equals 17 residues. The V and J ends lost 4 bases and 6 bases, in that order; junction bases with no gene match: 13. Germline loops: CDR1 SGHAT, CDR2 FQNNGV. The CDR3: CASSSPGDRGYMPEAFF. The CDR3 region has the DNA TGTGCCAGCAGCTCACCAGGGGACAGGGGGTATATGCCTGAAGCTTTCTTT. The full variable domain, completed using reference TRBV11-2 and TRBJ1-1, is EAGVAQSPRYKIIEKRQSVAFWCNPISGHATLYWYQQILGQGPKLLIQFQNNGVVDDSQLPKDRFSAERLKGVDSTLKIQPAKLEDSAVYLCASSSPGDRGYMPEAFFGQGTRLTVV.

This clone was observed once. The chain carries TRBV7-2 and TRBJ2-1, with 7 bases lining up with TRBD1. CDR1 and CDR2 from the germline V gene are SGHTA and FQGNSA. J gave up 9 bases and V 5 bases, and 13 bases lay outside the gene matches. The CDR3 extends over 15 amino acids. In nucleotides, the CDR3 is TGTGCCAGCAGCACCCGGAGCAGGGGGAGAATTGAGCAGTTCTTC. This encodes CASSTRSRGRIEQFF.

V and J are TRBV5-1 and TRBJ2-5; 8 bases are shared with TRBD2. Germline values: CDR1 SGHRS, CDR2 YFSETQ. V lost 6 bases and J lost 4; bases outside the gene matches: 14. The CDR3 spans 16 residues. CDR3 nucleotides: TGCGCCAGCACCTCGTCGCACGGGGGGGGACGAGAGACCCAGTACTTC. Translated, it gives CASTSSHGGGRETQYF.

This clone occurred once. The chain's CDR3 is CASSQTDRFFYSNQPQHF. CDR3 bases: TGTGCCAGCAGCCAGACGGACAGGTTCTTTTATAGCAATCAGCCCCAGCATTTT. The chain carries TRBV11-3 and TRBJ1-5; 7 bases align to TRBD1. The CDR3 spans 18 residues. Trimming at V came to 5 bases and at J to 0 bases, leaving 13 bases not matched to a gene. The germline V gene has CDR1 SGHNT and CDR2 YENEEA.

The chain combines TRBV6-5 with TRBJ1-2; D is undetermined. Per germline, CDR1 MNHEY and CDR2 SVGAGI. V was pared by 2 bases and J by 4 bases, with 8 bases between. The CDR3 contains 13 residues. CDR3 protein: CASSYSGSYGYTF. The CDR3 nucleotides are TGTGCCAGCAGTTACAGTGGGAGCTATGGCTACACCTTC.